Each of the 17 T cell receptor beta chains below was sequenced from the same sample in a study of T cell responses to AZD1222 COVID-19 vaccine (dated by TCRdb to the early 2020s). What this sample's time point label stands for: baseline before first vaccination. The library was built by means of the immunoSEQ multiplex PCR assay. Sourced from immuneACCESS, this table was stored by TCRdb with only in-frame sequences that have V and J called. A share of the clones is absent; for the studies checked, an unresolved V gene accounts for under half, and the remainder has no known explanation. Counted in this sample were approximately 110,000 clones; roughly 90% of them appeared once. The ten largest clones add up to 1% to 1.5% of the sample. The sample here was peripheral blood, taken on day 0 of AZD1222 vaccination. Receptor source: an adult in good health.

This clone was found once. V and J are TRBV12-3 or TRBV12-4 and TRBJ2-2; D is unresolved. CDR3 length: 12 residues. The V gene lost 1 base and the J gene lost 7 bases, with 4 bases spanning the gap. The CDR3, as DNA: TGTGCCAGCAGTTTAGGGGGCGGGGAGCTGTTTTTT. It specifies CASSLGGGELFF.

The chain links TRBV9 to TRBJ2-7; D might be TRBD1 (6 bases). Trimming took 4 bases from V and 2 from J, leaving 13 bases between them. The CDR3 spans 14 residues. CDR1 is SGDLS and CDR2 is YYNGEE in the germline V gene. Here the CDR3 DNA reads TGTGCCAGCAGCCCTTCGGACAGTACCTACGAGCAGTACTTC. It encodes CASSPSDSTYEQYF.

The CDR3 region has the DNA TGTGCCAGCAGCTTAGGAGGGTTTGGAAACACCATATATTTT. Translation: CASSLGGFGNTIYF. The V gene is TRBV11-3, the J gene TRBJ1-3, with D uncertain. This CDR3 is 14 amino acids long. Looked up from germline, CDR1 is SGHNT and CDR2 is YENEEA. The V end lost 1 base, the J end lost 3 bases, and 7 bases lay between the germline ends.

The J gene is TRBJ2-7, the V gene TRBV27; 8 nucleotides match TRBD1. The CDR3 totals 14 residues. V trimming: 5 bases; J trimming: 0 bases; junction bases outside the gene matches: 3. Germline V gene lookup returns CDR1 MNHEY and CDR2 SMNVEV (reference sequence). The CDR3 coding sequence is TGTGCCAGCAGTACCGGGACAGGCTCCTACGAGCAGTACTTC. Translating it yields CASSTGTGSYEQYF.

The chain carries TRBV7-9 and TRBJ2-2, with D tentatively TRBD2 (5 bases). Germline CDR1 SEHNR, CDR2 FQNEAQ (reference sequence). The CDR3 loop spans 14 amino acids. With 1 base removed from V and 5 bases from J, the gap between germline ends came to 8 bases. CDR3 sequence reads: CASSLVRDTGELFF. The CDR3 DNA follows: TGTGCCAGCAGCTTAGTACGGGATACCGGGGAGCTGTTTTTT.

The chain combines TRBV19 with TRBJ2-5; tentative D call: TRBD2 (5 bases). With 3 bases removed from V and 5 bases from J, the gap between germline ends came to 7 bases. CDR1 is LNHDA and CDR2 is SQIVND in the germline V gene (reference sequence). The CDR3 contains 12 residues. This CDR3 reads CASSIGGETQYF. In DNA, the CDR3 is TGTGCCAGTAGTATTGGCGGGGAGACCCAGTACTTC.

This rearrangement joins TRBV7-2 to TRBJ1-2; 9 bases align to TRBD1. This CDR3 has 15 amino acids. Unmatched junction bases numbered 7, after V lost 6 bases and J lost 2 bases. Looked up from germline, CDR1 is SGHTA and CDR2 is FQGNSA. CDR3 residues: CASRRGQGGNYGYTF. CDR3 sequence (DNA): TGTGCCAGCAGACGGGGACAGGGCGGGAACTATGGCTACACCTTC.

This clone was seen a few times. The chain combines TRBV5-6 with TRBJ1-1; 8 positions agree with TRBD1. Trimming cost V 4 bases and J 1 base; bases outside gene matches: 9. Germline V lookup: CDR1 SGHDT, CDR2 YYEEEE. The CDR3 consists of 16 residues. As DNA, the CDR3 is TGTGCCAGCAGCCCAGACAGGGGATCGGGGAACACTGAAGCTTTCTTT. This codes for CASSPDRGSGNTEAFF. The full variable domain, its missing parts supplied by reference TRBV5-6 and TRBJ1-1, is DAGVTQSPTHLIKTRGQQVTLRCSPKSGHDTVSWYQQALGQGPQFIFQYYEEEERQRGNFPDRFSGHQFPNYSSELNVNALLLGDSALYLCASSPDRGSGNTEAFFGQGTRLTVV.

V usage is TRBV9 and J usage is TRBJ1-4; 7 nucleotides agree with TRBD1. The V and J ends lost 4 bases and 2 bases, in that order; junction bases with no gene match: 5. The CDR3 loop spans 15 amino acids. The germline CDR1 and CDR2 sequences are SGDLS and YYNGEE. CDR3 protein: CASSPRGLTNEKLFF. As DNA, the CDR3 is TGTGCCAGCAGCCCGAGGGGGCTTACTAATGAAAAACTGTTTTTT.

The rearrangement uses TRBV27 and TRBJ1-1; D may be TRBD1 (6 bases). The V gene lost 3 bases and the J gene lost 6 bases, with 20 bases spanning the gap. The germline CDR1 and CDR2 sequences are MNHEY and SMNVEV (reference sequence). The CDR3 contains 16 residues. The CDR3 here is CASSLSSAGVFSEAFF. CDR3 nucleotide sequence: TGTGCCAGCAGTTTGTCTAGTGCAGGGGTCTTCTCTGAAGCTTTCTTT.

V is TRBV7-3 and J is TRBJ2-7, with D maybe TRBD1 (6 bases). The CDR3 is made up of 13 amino acids. Trimming stripped 1 base from V and 5 bases from J, with 9 bases between. Germline values: CDR1 SGHTA, CDR2 FQGTGA. In DNA, the CDR3 is TGTGCCAGCAGCTTAATCAGGGGTCACGAGCAGTACTTC. Its protein is CASSLIRGHEQYF. The whole variable domain, filled in from reference TRBV7-3 and TRBJ2-7, reads GAGVSQTPSNKVTEKGKYVELRCDPISGHTALYWYRQSLGQGPEFLIYFQGTGAADDSGLPNDRFFAVRPEGSVSTLKIQRTERGDSAVYLCASSLIRGHEQYFGPGTRLTVT.

This clone was recorded once. This chain links TRBV9 with TRBJ1-1, with a possible D match to TRBD1 (5 bases). Germline V gene data show CDR1 as SGDLS and CDR2 as YYNGEE. V lost 4 bases, J lost 1 base, and 8 bases lay in between. This CDR3 region has 13 residues. The chain's CDR3 is CASSMDKNTEAFF. CDR3 coding DNA: TGTGCCAGCAGCATGGACAAGAACACTGAAGCTTTCTTT. Based on the CDR3 plus reference TRBV9 and TRBJ1-1, the full variable domain is DSGVTQTPKHLITATGQRVTLRCSPRSGDLSVYWYQQSLDQGLQFLIQYYNGEERAKGNILERFSAQQFPDLHSELNLSSLELGDSALYFCASSMDKNTEAFFGQGTRLTVV.

The chain recombines TRBV29-1 with TRBJ1-1; TRBD1 matches 12 bases. This CDR3 has 14 amino acids. The junction had 10 bases not matched to a gene; V was cut back by 4 bases and J by 10 bases. CDR1 and CDR2 from the germline V gene are SQVTM and ANQGSEA. The CDR3 DNA follows: TGCAGCGTTGCCCGGGAGGGACAGGGGGCATCAGCTTTCTTT. It is translated as CSVAREGQGASAFF. Combining the CDR3 with reference TRBV29-1 and TRBJ1-1 gives the whole variable domain SAVISQKPSRDICQRGTSLTIQCQVDSQVTMMFWYRQQPGQSLTLIATANQGSEATYESGFVIDKFPISRPNLTFSTLTVSNMSPEDSSIYLCSVAREGQGASAFFGQGTRLTVV.

This clone was seen a handful of times. The gene calls are TRBV11-3 and TRBJ1-5; no clear D gene. The V gene lost 5 bases and the J gene lost 4 bases, with 9 bases spanning the gap. Germline V lookup: CDR1 SGHNT, CDR2 YENEEA. CDR3 length: 13 residues. CDR3 DNA: TGTGCCAGCAGCATCGACGGGAATCAGCCCCAGCATTTT. Its protein product is CASSIDGNQPQHF.

Note on this clone: One junction end disagrees with the germline gene, perhaps due to a read error. This chain joins TRBV30 and TRBJ1-4; maybe TRBD1 (6 bases). The CDR3 consists of 14 residues. Per the germline V gene, CDR1 is GTSNPN and CDR2 is SVGIG (reference sequence). Here the CDR3 reads CARSDDRRTEKLFF. CDR3 DNA sequence: TGTGCCCGGAGTGATGACAGGCGGACTGAAAAACTGTTTTTT.

The rearrangement uses TRBV7-2 and TRBJ1-3; D may be TRBD1 (5 bases). Germline V gene lookup returns CDR1 SGHTA and CDR2 FQGNSA. The CDR3 is made up of 16 amino acids. The V end lost 1 base, the J end lost 1 base, and 11 bases lay between the germline ends. The CDR3: CASSLGDPGSGNTIYF. The CDR3 nucleotides read TGTGCCAGCAGCTTAGGGGACCCAGGGTCTGGAAACACCATATATTTT.

V and J are TRBV29-1 and TRBJ1-3; D unresolved. The CDR3 length is 14 residues. Germline V lookup: CDR1 SQVTM, CDR2 ANQGSEA. Trimming removed 6 bases from V and 3 bases from J, with 15 bases in between. DNA for the CDR3: TGCAGCGTCGCCAGCGGAGATTATGGAAACACCATATATTTT. Translation: CSVASGDYGNTIYF.